The T cell receptor beta chain described here comes from a study of shared clonotypes between healthy human individuals. Across the whole study: A couple of female and a few male donors aged 18 to 49 were enrolled. General study results and limits: Among the subsets, naive ones generally showed larger estimated richness than memory ones. Naive CD4 clonotype sharing across several donors was about 5%.

The assay was run at deep level. This table comes from immunoSEQ multiplex PCR, and its TCRdb copy is limited to in-frame clones, with some not included. The sample lists roughly 850,000 clones, roughly 96% occurring once. The CDR3 runs 16 residues. Deletions cut 1 base from V and 8 bases from J, with 18 bases between. Germline V gene sequence: CDR1 SGHDN, CDR2 FVKESK. About this clone: Antigen: not known.

CD45RO-negative cells were positively selected for CCR7, leaving out terminally differentiated effector memory CD45RA+ cells. The TCR comes from a man aged 25 to 45 in good health. The chain is built from TRBV14 and TRBJ2-1; D is tentatively TRBD1 or TRBD2 (5 bases each). Material: naive CD8+ T cells sorted from blood. In DNA, the CDR3 is TGTGCCAGCAGCCAAGTGTGGGGGATGGATAATGATGAGCAGTTCTTC. As protein: CASSQVWGMDNDEQFF.